Listed below are T cell receptor beta chains from one sample, sequenced in a study of shared clonotypes between healthy human individuals. Assay: immunoSEQ multiplex PCR; the TCRdb copy retains only in-frame clones and omits some. The table lists 100,000 or so clones, about 70% of them singletons, with roughly a quarter in the top ten. The source material was memory CD8+ T cells sorted from blood. The receptors derive from a woman aged 25 to 39 in good health. Both conserved end residues are part of each CDR3. Fields, in order: clone size, D gene, V gene, J gene, CDR3 length, CDR3 DNA, CDR3 protein. A D gene is named only where the DNA matches it firmly. Size values are once, few and many counts, or a class for expanded clones, and some rows have none.

-	-	TRBV4-1	TRBJ2-5	16	TGCGCCAGCAGCCAAGCCGCAGGACTAACCCAAGAGACCCAGTACTTC	CASSQAAGLTQETQYF
once	-	TRBV19	TRBJ2-7	17	TGTGCCAGTAGTATAGAGTTGACAGGCGTCAGCTCCTACGAGCAGTACTTC	CASSIELTGVSSYEQYF
once	-	TRBV28	TRBJ2-7	13	TGTGCCAGCAGTCCGGACGGACTCTACGAGCAGTACTTC	CASSPDGLYEQYF
-	-	TRBV7-9	TRBJ1-2	15	TGTGCCAGCAGCTTAGAGCCCCAGGGAACCGATGGCTACACCTTC	CASSLEPQGTDGYTF
-	TRBD2	TRBV4-1	TRBJ2-7	16	TGCGCCAGCAGCCAAGGGGACGGAGCGGGGGCCTACGAGCAGTACTTC	CASSQGDGAGAYEQYF
-	-	TRBV6-5	TRBJ2-5	14	TGTGCCAGCAGTTACTCGATATCCGGGGAGACCCAGTACTTC	CASSYSISGETQYF
-	TRBD2	TRBV2	TRBJ2-5	16	TGTGCCAGCAGCCCACCCTTAGCGGGAGTTGGAGAGACCCAGTACTTC	CASSPPLAGVGETQYF
-	-	TRBV19	TRBJ2-1	16	TGTGCCAGTAGTCCAAGAGGGGACCAAATCTACAATGAGCAGTTCTTC	CASSPRGDQIYNEQFF
-	-	TRBV11-2	TRBJ1-1	12	TGTGCCAGCAGCTTGGGAGGGCACAGGGCTTTCTTT	CASSLGGHRAFF
-	TRBD2	TRBV27	TRBJ2-2	16	TGTGCCAGCAGCACAACTAGCGGGACGAACACCGGGGAGCTGTTTTTT	CASSTTSGTNTGELFF
-	TRBD1	TRBV19	TRBJ1-1	13	TGTGCCAGTGGGTATACAGGGGCGGTTGAAGCTTTCTTT	CASGYTGAVEAFF
-	-	TRBV7-8	TRBJ1-1	13	TGTGCCAGCAGCTCTTCAAGTTCCACTGAAGCTTTCTTT	CASSSSSSTEAFF
-	TRBD1	TRBV25-1	TRBJ2-7	15	TGTGCCAGCAGTGATTCCCGGGACAGGGCCCACGAGCAGTACTTC	CASSDSRDRAHEQYF
-	TRBD2	TRBV7-6	TRBJ2-1	15	TGTGCCAGCAGCTTTGGACTAGCGGGTGCTTATGAGCAGTTCTTC	CASSFGLAGAYEQFF
-	TRBD2	TRBV25-1	TRBJ2-3	15	TGTGCCAGCAGTGCAGCGGGAGGTCGGACAGATACGCAGTATTTT	CASSAAGGRTDTQYF
-	-	TRBV5-4	TRBJ2-3	17	TGTGCCAGCAGTTACTACGTCAGGGGTCATGGGACAGATACGCAGTATTTT	CASSYYVRGHGTDTQYF